The 29 T cell receptor beta chains below all came from one sample that was sequenced in a study of spatial heterogeneity in lung cancer. These receptors are not linked to any known antigen. MiXCR was run by TCRdb on the 5' RACE reads, yielding one entry per CDR3 protein. The repertoire includes 20,000 or so distinct CDR3 sequences, 7.5% of them detected once, and around 23% sits in the top ten. The time point: sample taken at primary tumor resection. Study-wide findings and caveats: Mutation counts in tumors were tracked by counts of expanded intratumoral alpha and beta TCRs.

The sample in question was lung tumor tissue, obtained at surgery. The source is a male donor with early-stage non-small cell lung cancer.

This chain links TRBV12-3 or TRBV12-4 with TRBJ1-3, with a possible D match to TRBD1 (6 bases). The CDR3 has 13 residues. Trimming shortened V by 6 bases and J by 9 bases, and 15 bases separated the two germline ends. This chain's CDR3 is CASRGGTRSTIYF. DNA of the CDR3: TGTGCCAGCAGGGGGGGGACACGCAGCACCATATATTTT.

This clonotype was found a few times. The CDR3 spells CASSPMWGTTTGELFF. CDR3 bases: TGTGCCAGCAGCCCTATGTGGGGGACGACCACCGGGGAGCTGTTTTTT. The chain carries TRBV5-5 and TRBJ2-2; the D call may be TRBD1 or TRBD2 (5 bases each). The V and J ends lost 4 bases and 4 bases respectively, with 17 bases between them. The CDR3 runs 16 residues. Germline CDR1 and CDR2: SGHKS and YYEKEE (reference sequence). The full variable domain, with the rest looked up from reference TRBV5-5 and TRBJ2-2, is DAGVTQSPTHLIKTRGQQVTLRCSPISGHKSVSWYQQVLGQGPQFIFQYYEKEERGRGNFPDRFSARQFPNYSSELNVNALLLGDSALYLCASSPMWGTTTGELFFGEGSRLTVL.

This clonotype was detected ten times or more. CDR3 residues: CSAELADRVSQPQHF. The CDR3 nucleotides are TGCAGTGCTGAACTGGCTGACAGGGTCTCTCAGCCCCAGCATTTT. The chain has TRBV20-1 and TRBJ1-5, with 7 bases aligning to TRBD1. With V trimmed by 5 bases and J by 6 bases, 13 bases remained unmatched. The CDR3 loop spans 15 amino acids. Germline V lookup: CDR1 DFQATT, CDR2 SNEGSKA (reference sequence).

This clonotype was seen repeatedly, ten times or more. The rearrangement links TRBV6-2 or TRBV6-3 to TRBJ2-5, with 9 bases identical to TRBD1. This CDR3 region has 13 residues. Germline V gene data show CDR1 as MNHEY and CDR2 as SVGEGT. J lost 3 bases, V lost 6 bases, and 2 bases had no gene match. The CDR3 loop reads CASRRTGEETQYF. The CDR3 bases are TGTGCCAGCAGACGGACAGGGGAAGAGACCCAGTACTTC.

This clonotype has at least ten counts. The chain joins TRBV10-3 to TRBJ2-3; 9 positions match TRBD2. From germline, CDR1 is ENHRY and CDR2 SYGVKD. V was pared by 2 bases and J by 1 base, with 4 bases of the junction left unmatched. The CDR3 has 16 residues. CDR3 protein: CAISERRGGRTDTQYF. CDR3 coding DNA: TGTGCCATCAGTGAGCGGCGGGGGGGACGCACAGATACGCAGTATTTT.

This clonotype turned up a few times. V is TRBV12-3 or TRBV12-4 and J is TRBJ2-5, with D possibly being TRBD2 (5 bases). The CDR3 loop spans 13 amino acids. Trimming removed 3 bases at V and 3 bases at J, with 8 bases between. Here the CDR3 reads CASSFRAEETQYF. For the CDR3, the DNA is TGTGCCAGCAGTTTCAGAGCGGAAGAGACCCAGTACTTC.

The table lists this clonotype with a few counts. This chain connects TRBV5-5 to TRBJ1-6; D is uncertain. V was trimmed by 4 bases and J by 0 bases, leaving 14 bases between them. The CDR3 extends over 17 amino acids. CDR1 SGHKS and CDR2 YYEKEE come from the germline V gene (reference sequence). The CDR3 DNA follows: TGTGCCAGCAGCATGACACGGACGAGCTCCTATAATTCACCCCTCCACTTT. It translates to CASSMTRTSSYNSPLHF.

The sample holds many counts of this clonotype. The J gene is TRBJ1-2, the V gene TRBV20-1, with D perhaps matching TRBD1 (5 bases). There are 13 residues in the CDR3. Per germline, CDR1 DFQATT and CDR2 SNEGSKA (reference sequence). The germline V and J ends were trimmed by 6 bases and 7 bases, with 18 bases remaining between them. CDR3 protein: CSAPQEGVGGYTF. In nucleotides, the CDR3 is TGCAGTGCCCCGCAAGAAGGGGTCGGTGGCTACACCTTC.

This clonotype turned up a few times. This chain links TRBV6-2 or TRBV6-3 with TRBJ2-1; 11 bases map to TRBD2. Unmatched junction bases numbered 9, after V lost 2 bases and J lost 0 bases. The CDR3 runs to 19 residues. CDR1 MNHEY and CDR2 SVGEGT come from the germline V gene. CDR3 DNA sequence: TGTGCCAGCAGTTACGACCCGACTAGCGGGATTAGCTCCTACAATGAGCAGTTCTTC. Translation gives CASSYDPTSGISSYNEQFF.

This clonotype turned up a few times. J is TRBJ2-3 and V is TRBV6-5, with TRBD2 matching over 12 bases. The CDR3 extends over 18 amino acids. Germline CDR1 and CDR2: MNHEY and SVGAGI. Trimming took 5 bases from V and 6 from J; bases not matched to a gene: 15. The CDR3 DNA is TGTGCCAGCAGTCCCTCAAGGACTAGCGGGGCCTCTCGGGATACGCAGTATTTT. Its protein product is CASSPSRTSGASRDTQYF.

In its sample, this clonotype was seen a few times. The gene calls are TRBV20-1 and TRBJ2-1; 7 bases align to TRBD2. Trimming removed 2 bases from V and 0 bases from J; junction bases left unmatched: 10. The CDR3 is made up of 17 amino acids. Germline CDR1 reads DFQATT; CDR2 reads SNEGSKA (reference sequence). CDR3: CSARWTSGFSSYNEQFF. The CDR3 region has the DNA TGCAGTGCTAGATGGACTAGTGGGTTCAGCTCCTACAATGAGCAGTTCTTC.

The genes are TRBV20-1 and TRBJ1-2; no firm D call. CDR1 and CDR2 (germline): DFQATT, SNEGSKA (reference sequence). The germline V and J ends were trimmed by 5 bases and 12 bases, with 25 bases remaining between them. The CDR3 is made up of 14 amino acids. The CDR3 loop reads CSALNNGSPLGDTF. The DNA for the CDR3 is TGCAGTGCTCTAAATAATGGAAGCCCTCTAGGTGACACCTTC.

This clonotype was seen many times. The chain has TRBV20-1 and TRBJ1-4; the D gene is possibly TRBD1 (6 bases). Germline V gene lookup returns CDR1 DFQATT and CDR2 SNEGSKA (reference sequence). This CDR3 is built from 12 residues. V shed 6 bases and J shed 16 bases, with 21 bases lying between them. CDR3 bases: TGCAGTGCGCCGACAGGAGACGGCAATCCGTTTTTT. Translated, it gives CSAPTGDGNPFF.

This clonotype was observed many times. V and J are TRBV9 and TRBJ2-1; 8 bases map to TRBD1. CDR1 and CDR2 from the germline V gene are SGDLS and YYNGEE. J gave up 3 bases and V 1 base, and 3 bases lay outside the gene matches. The CDR3 is made up of 15 amino acids. The CDR3 sequence is CASSVSGGFYNEQFF. Here the CDR3 DNA reads TGTGCCAGCAGCGTATCAGGGGGCTTCTACAATGAGCAGTTCTTC.

This clonotype was counted at least ten times. This chain links TRBV11-2 with TRBJ1-1; 9 nucleotides agree with TRBD1. Germline CDR1 is SGHAT and CDR2 is FQNNGV. The CDR3 contains 14 residues. Unmatched junction bases numbered 4, after V lost 5 bases and J lost 3 bases. In nucleotides, the CDR3 is TGTGCCAGCAGCCGGGGACAGGGTTACACTGAAGCTTTCTTT. Residues: CASSRGQGYTEAFF. The full variable domain, rest sourced from reference TRBV11-2 and TRBJ1-1, is EAGVAQSPRYKIIEKRQSVAFWCNPISGHATLYWYQQILGQGPKLLIQFQNNGVVDDSQLPKDRFSAERLKGVDSTLKIQPAKLEDSAVYLCASSRGQGYTEAFFGQGTRLTVV.

This clonotype was picked up a small number of times. The chain uses TRBV18 and TRBJ2-5, with 7 nucleotides matching TRBD1. CDR3 size: 14 residues. V lost 4 bases to trimming and J lost 5 bases; unmatched junction nucleotides: 7. CDR1 and CDR2 (germline): KGHSH, LQKENI. CDR3 sequence (DNA): TGTGCCAGCTCACGAGGACAGGCTCGTGAGACCCAGTACTTC. It yields the protein CASSRGQARETQYF. Filled out from reference TRBV18 and TRBJ2-5, the complete variable domain reads NAGVMQNPRHLVRRRGQEARLRCSPMKGHSHVYWYRQLPEEGLKFMVYLQKENIIDESGMPKERFSAEFPKEGPSILRIQQVVRGDSAAYFCASSRGQARETQYFGPGTRLLVL.

This clonotype was observed many times. The chain has TRBV7-2 and TRBJ2-5; tentatively, D is TRBD2 (5 bases). CDR1 is SGHTA, CDR2 FQGNSA, per germline. The ends were cut back, 3 bases at V and 1 base at J, with 12 bases in the middle. The CDR3 is 15 amino acids. CDR3 sequence: CASSLGRKSQETQYF. In DNA form, the CDR3 reads TGTGCCAGCAGCTTGGGGAGAAAATCCCAAGAGACCCAGTACTTC.

This clonotype was found many times. The chain has TRBV6-6 and TRBJ1-1; a weak D match, TRBD1 (6 bases). In germline, CDR1 is MNHNY, CDR2 SVGAGI (reference sequence). The CDR3 is 13 residues long. V was cut by 5 bases and J by 6 bases, with 13 bases left in between. DNA for the CDR3: TGTGCCAGCAGTGGAAGGGGGGTCCCTGAAGCTTTCTTT. Residues: CASSGRGVPEAFF.

This clonotype was picked up a small number of times. This rearrangement joins TRBV10-3 to TRBJ2-7, with 9 bases that match TRBD2. V shed 4 bases, J shed 2 bases, and the junction held 6 bases outside the gene matches. Germline V gene data show CDR1 as ENHRY and CDR2 as SYGVKD. The CDR3 extends over 15 amino acids. The CDR3 DNA reads TGTGCCATCAGTGCGGGCGGGGGGGCCACCTACGAGCAGTACTTC. Translation gives CAISAGGGATYEQYF.

This clonotype was seen repeatedly, ten times or more. J is TRBJ2-7 and V is TRBV6-2 or TRBV6-3; 7 nucleotides align to TRBD1. Losses at the gene ends were 6 bases for V and 6 bases for J; bases not matched to a gene: 2. CDR3 length: 11 amino acids. Germline V gene lookup returns CDR1 MNHEY and CDR2 SVGEGT. CDR3 protein: CASRSGGEQYF. The DNA for the CDR3 is TGTGCCAGCAGATCAGGGGGCGAGCAGTACTTC.

This clonotype is medium-sized within its sample. This chain uses TRBV20-1 with TRBJ2-1; possibly TRBD1 for D (5 bases). Germline V lookup: CDR1 DFQATT, CDR2 SNEGSKA (reference sequence). V was cut by 3 bases and J by 5 bases, with 17 bases left in between. CDR3 length: 15 amino acids. CDR3: CSARVAGRVHNEQFF. The CDR3 DNA reads TGCAGTGCTAGGGTCGCTGGCAGGGTACACAATGAGCAGTTCTTC.

The chain uses TRBV7-9 and TRBJ2-1; D remains ambiguous. The V end lost 4 bases, the J end lost 8 bases, and 9 bases lay between the germline ends. Germline V gene data show CDR1 as SEHNR and CDR2 as FQNEAQ (reference sequence). The CDR3 runs 12 residues. CDR3 loop: CASSSIADEQFF. CDR3 nucleotides: TGTGCCAGCAGCTCCATAGCTGATGAGCAGTTCTTC.

In its sample, this clonotype was seen a few times. The chain joins TRBV5-6 to TRBJ2-3; 7 nucleotides line up with TRBD1. Germline V gene sequence: CDR1 SGHDT, CDR2 YYEEEE. The CDR3 runs 16 residues. V trimming: 0 bases; J trimming: 2 bases; junction bases outside the gene matches: 6. The CDR3 is CASSLVGTDLTDTQYF. CDR3 coding DNA: TGTGCCAGCAGCTTGGTGGGGACAGACCTCACAGATACGCAGTATTTT. Filled out from reference TRBV5-6 and TRBJ2-3, the complete variable domain reads DAGVTQSPTHLIKTRGQQVTLRCSPKSGHDTVSWYQQALGQGPQFIFQYYEEEERQRGNFPDRFSGHQFPNYSSELNVNALLLGDSALYLCASSLVGTDLTDTQYFGPGTRLTVL.

This clonotype was detected many times. V usage is TRBV21-1 and J usage is TRBJ1-1. TRBV21-1 is a recognized pseudogene. The CDR3 loop spans 14 amino acids. The CDR3 sequence: CASSKAGDFPEAFF. In DNA form, the CDR3 reads TGTGCCAGCAGCAAAGCGGGGGATTTCCCTGAAGCTTTCTTT.

This clonotype was observed many times. This chain connects TRBV21-1 to TRBJ2-4; the DNA was not compared with TRBD2, the D call given in the table. TRBV21-1 is termed a pseudogene. The CDR3 is 16 residues long. CDR3 amino acids: CASSAKGPIAKNIQYF. In DNA form, the CDR3 reads TGTGCCAGCAGCGCAAAGGGGCCCATAGCCAAAAACATTCAGTACTTC.

This clonotype was detected ten times or more. The chain combines TRBV7-2 with TRBJ2-5, with a tentative D call TRBD2 (7 bases). CDR1 is SGHTA, CDR2 FQGNSA, per germline. Trimming took off 0 bases at V and 1 base at J, with 12 bases between the two ends. This CDR3 has 16 amino acids. CDR3 in amino acids: CASSLAGGLGQETQYF. The CDR3, as DNA: TGTGCCAGCAGCTTAGCGGGGGGGCTGGGCCAAGAGACCCAGTACTTC.

This clonotype was observed many times. The chain employs TRBV6-1 and TRBJ1-6; D not resolved. The CDR3 has 11 amino acids. Germline assignment: CDR1 MNHNS and CDR2 SASEGT. Trimming took off 7 bases at V and 5 bases at J, with 3 bases between the two ends. This CDR3 is CASNNNSPLHF. For the CDR3, the DNA is TGTGCCAGCAACAATAATTCACCCCTCCACTTT.

This clonotype was counted many times. The genes are TRBV5-4 and TRBJ2-3; 7 nucleotides line up with TRBD2. The length of the CDR3 is 16 residues. J lost 1 base, V lost 3 bases, and 8 bases had no gene match. Per the germline V gene, CDR1 is SGHNT and CDR2 is YYREEE (reference sequence). CDR3 in amino acids: CASSSLERGGTDTQYF. For the CDR3, the DNA is TGTGCCAGCAGCTCCCTGGAGCGGGGAGGCACAGATACGCAGTATTTT.

A note on this clonotype: A much bigger clone sits one base away, suggesting this may be a read error. The chain is built from TRBV7-2 and TRBJ1-5; D is unclear. Germline V lookup: CDR1 SGHTA, CDR2 FQGNSA. The CDR3 contains 12 residues. For the CDR3, the DNA is TGTGCCAGCAGGGGTAGCAATCAGCCCCACCATTTT. Protein sequence: CASRGSNQPHHF.